This is a list of T cell receptor beta chains from one sample in a study of shared clonotypes between healthy human individuals. Profiling relied on immunoSEQ multiplex PCR, and the TCRdb table lists in-frame clones only, not all of them. The sample includes around 650,000 clones, roughly 96% of them seen just once. Sequences were obtained from naive CD8+ T cells sorted from blood. These receptors originate from a woman aged 30 to 39 in good health. Each CDR3 is given with its conserved first and last residue. The D gene is left open where the match is weak. Part of the rows lack a size; the others show once, few, many or a class for expanded clones.

V gene,CDR3 length,J gene,clone size,D gene,CDR3 protein,CDR3 DNA
TRBV28,14,TRBJ2-1,.,.,CASSFLGSYNEQFF,TGTGCCAGCAGTTTCCTAGGCTCCTACAATGAGCAGTTCTTC
TRBV19,15,TRBJ2-1,once,.,CASSMGGKYGDEQFF,TGTGCCAGTAGTATGGGCGGGAAGTATGGCGATGAGCAGTTCTTC
TRBV6-5,15,TRBJ1-2,.,TRBD1,CASSSRTGEGYGYTF,TGTGCCAGCAGTTCTCGAACAGGGGAGGGCTATGGCTACACCTTC
TRBV28,14,TRBJ2-7,.,TRBD2,CASSQTSSTYEQYF,TGTGCCAGCAGTCAGACTAGCAGCACCTACGAGCAGTACTTC
TRBV27,17,TRBJ2-5,.,.,CASSFSPTLGYQETQYF,TGTGCCAGCAGTTTCAGTCCGACGTTGGGGTACCAAGAGACCCAGTACTTC
TRBV10-3,14,TRBJ1-1,.,.,CAISETGTNTEAFF,TGTGCCATCAGTGAAACCGGGACCAACACTGAAGCTTTCTTT
TRBV30,12,TRBJ2-7,.,TRBD2,CAWTSGTYEQYF,TGTGCCTGGACTAGCGGTACCTACGAGCAGTACTTC
TRBV2,12,TRBJ2-7,.,.,CASRPPSYEQYF,TGTGCCAGCAGACCGCCCAGTTACGAGCAGTACTTC
TRBV5-1,15,TRBJ2-5,.,TRBD1,CASSLTQGGQETQYF,TGCGCCAGCAGCTTGACACAGGGGGGTCAAGAGACCCAGTACTTC
TRBV9,15,TRBJ1-4,.,.,CASSARGAANEKLFF,TGTGCCAGCAGCGCGAGGGGGGCCGCTAATGAAAAACTGTTTTTT
TRBV4-2,15,TRBJ2-7,.,.,CASSQVNGESYEQYF,TGTGCCAGCAGCCAAGTAAACGGAGAGTCCTACGAGCAGTACTTC
TRBV29-1,11,TRBJ1-1,.,.,CSVVRGTEAFF,TGCAGCGTTGTGCGGGGGACTGAAGCTTTCTTT
TRBV27,14,TRBJ1-2,.,TRBD1,CASRSLGQGYGYTF,TGTGCCAGCAGGTCGTTGGGACAGGGCTATGGCTACACCTTC
TRBV25-1,14,TRBJ2-2,.,.,CASSEDRRTGELFF,TGTGCCAGCAGTGAAGATAGAAGAACCGGGGAGCTGTTTTTT
TRBV9,16,TRBJ1-2,.,TRBD1,CASSAPRQGTNYGYTF,TGTGCCAGCAGCGCCCCCCGACAGGGAACTAACTATGGCTACACCTTC
TRBV19,20,TRBJ2-2,.,TRBD1,CASSIWIRQGAGNDPGELFF,TGTGCCAGTAGTATTTGGATTCGACAGGGGGCGGGCAATGATCCCGGGGAGCTGTTTTTT
TRBV10-3,17,TRBJ2-3,.,.,CAISESDRSGSTDTQYF,TGTGCCATCAGTGAGTCCGACAGATCGGGAAGCACAGATACGCAGTATTTT
TRBV19,16,TRBJ1-3,.,.,CASSIDTGSSGNTIYF,TGTGCCAGTAGTATAGATACGGGCAGCTCTGGAAACACCATATATTTT
TRBV7-8,14,TRBJ1-5,once,.,CASSSHLGGQPQHF,TGTGCCAGCAGCTCCCATCTGGGGGGTCAGCCCCAGCATTTT